This T cell receptor (beta chain) was found in a study of cytomegalovirus exposure and HLA in healthy donors. Vbeta (60) and Jbeta (13) primers were used in the PCR. Method: immunoSEQ multiplex PCR; TCRdb's copy keeps in-frame clones and lacks some. The sample includes roughly 130,000 clones, about 71% of them seen just once. The receptor was isolated from a woman in her sixties in good health and CMV-seropositive. Sequenced: PBMCs.

The CDR3 coding sequence is TGTGCCAGCAGCACAAGGGACAGCAATTACAATGAGCAGTTCTTC. Amino acids: CASSTRDSNYNEQFF. V gene TRBV21-1 combines with J gene TRBJ2-1; TRBD1, the table's D call, lacks a check against the DNA. TRBV21-1 is recorded as a pseudogene. The CDR3 loop spans 15 amino acids.